This entry lists 29 T cell receptor beta chains sequenced from one sample in a study of post-analysis software for immune sequencing data. Their specific antigens are unknown. General observations from the study: The study found TRBV5-6, TRBV5-1 and TRBV20-1 among roughly 5 TRBV segments more frequent in patients than controls.

The authors incorporated unique molecular identifiers into the TCR beta cDNA libraries. TCRdb recomputed calls from the PCR reads with MiXCR, one row per CDR3 protein. This table holds fewer than 600,000 distinct CDR3 sequences, 45% found once. Sequenced input: blood. The source is a girl between 10 and 17 years old with multiple sclerosis.

The rearrangement uses TRBV28 and TRBJ2-7, with D perhaps matching TRBD1 or TRBD2 (6 bases each). Germline V gene data show CDR1 as MDHEN and CDR2 as SYDVKM. This CDR3 has 15 amino acids. With 2 bases removed from V and 1 base from J, the gap between germline ends came to 12 bases. The DNA for the CDR3 is TGTGCCAGCAGTTTACACAGGGACTCGTCCTACGAGCAGTACTTC. It is translated as CASSLHRDSSYEQYF.

This chain connects TRBV6-5 to TRBJ2-5; 9 nucleotides match TRBD2. The J call may be mistaken, given a closer DNA end match to TRBJ2-7. In germline, CDR1 is MNHEY, CDR2 SVGAGI. The CDR3 totals 15 residues. The CDR3 DNA is TGTGCCAGCAGACTATCGACTAGCGGAGGCTACGAGCAGTACTTC. It specifies CASRLSTSGGYEQYF.

Concerning this clonotype: At one end the junction does not follow the germline gene, possibly because of a read error. This chain connects TRBV28 to TRBJ1-1; TRBD1 is a possible D gene (6 bases). The germline CDR1 and CDR2 sequences are MDHEN and SYDVKM. This CDR3 has 13 residues. CDR3 coding DNA: TGTGCCAGCAGTCCCCAGGGGTCAACTGGAGCTTTCTTT. Amino acid sequence: CASSPQGSTGAFF.

This clonotype was counted at least ten times. The chain employs TRBV7-6 and TRBJ2-7, with D perhaps TRBD2 (6 bases). Trimming cost V 0 bases and J 7 bases, with 7 bases left between them. In germline, CDR1 is SGHVS, CDR2 FNYEAQ. CDR3 size: 12 residues. The CDR3 loop is CASSLAGREQYF. CDR3 DNA sequence: TGTGCCAGCAGCTTAGCGGGGAGGGAGCAGTACTTC.

The chain uses TRBV7-9 and TRBJ1-1; maybe TRBD1 (5 bases). The germline gives CDR1 SEHNR, CDR2 FQNEAQ (reference sequence). This CDR3 has 12 residues. V gave up 8 bases and J gave up 11 bases, with 18 bases separating them. CDR3 residues: CASAKEGWGAFF. The CDR3 DNA sequence: TGTGCCAGCGCGAAAGAGGGCTGGGGGGCTTTCTTT. Full variable domain (remainder filled in from reference TRBV7-9 and TRBJ1-1): DTGVSQNPRHKITKRGQNVTFRCDPISEHNRLYWYRQTLGQGPEFLTYFQNEAQLEKSRLLSDRFSAERPKGSFSTLEIQRTEQGDSAMYLCASAKEGWGAFFGQGTRLTVV.

This clonotype was observed a few times. The CDR3 nucleotides are TGTGCCAGCAGTTTAGTAAACAGGCGAACCTACGAGCAGTACTTC. Translation gives CASSLVNRRTYEQYF. The chain combines TRBV12-3 or TRBV12-4 with TRBJ2-7; perhaps TRBD1 as D (5 bases). V gave up 1 base and J gave up 2 bases, with 12 bases separating them. This CDR3 has 15 amino acids.

This clonotype was seen a few times. V and J are TRBV5-6 and TRBJ2-5; D gene uncertain. CDR1 SGHDT and CDR2 YYEEEE come from the germline V gene. V dropped 1 base and J dropped 5 bases, with 12 bases sitting between them. The length of the CDR3 is 14 residues. The DNA for the CDR3 is TGTGCCAGCAGCTTGCCCGGCTACTCGGAGACCCAGTACTTC. Translated, it gives CASSLPGYSETQYF.

The gene calls are TRBV20-1 and TRBJ2-7; TRBD2 matches 7 bases. The CDR3 totals 14 residues. Germline V lookup: CDR1 DFQATT, CDR2 SNEGSKA (reference sequence). V lost 8 bases, J lost 3 bases, and 13 bases stayed unmatched. The DNA of the CDR3 is TGCAGTTCCGAGAGGACTAGTAATAGCTACGAGCAGTACTTC. This sequence encodes CSSERTSNSYEQYF.

The chain recombines TRBV20-1 with TRBJ2-4; 10 nucleotides match TRBD2. Germline CDR1 DFQATT, CDR2 SNEGSKA (reference sequence). This CDR3 has 15 amino acids. V lost 6 bases to trimming and J lost 3 bases; unmatched junction nucleotides: 8. The CDR3 nucleotides read TGCAGTGCCCAAGCGGGAGGGCCAGGCAAAAACATTCAGTACTTC. It codes for CSAQAGGPGKNIQYF.

V is TRBV7-9 and J is TRBJ1-2, with 7 bases aligning to TRBD1. Germline CDR1 reads SEHNR; CDR2 reads FQNEAQ (reference sequence). The length of the CDR3 is 14 residues. J gave up 5 bases and V 5 bases, and 8 bases lay outside the gene matches. DNA of the CDR3: TGTGCCAGCAGCCGGGGACAGAGTCCGTATGGCTACACCTTC. As protein: CASSRGQSPYGYTF.

V is TRBV6-2 or TRBV6-3 and J is TRBJ2-1; 10 bases fit TRBD2. From germline, CDR1 is MNHEY and CDR2 SVGEGT. V lost 6 bases and J lost 4; bases outside the gene matches: 9. The CDR3 is made up of 16 amino acids. CDR3 in amino acids: CASSYAGTSVYNEQFF. The CDR3 coding sequence is TGTGCCAGCAGCTACGCCGGGACTAGCGTATACAATGAGCAGTTCTTC.

This clonotype has just a few counts. The V and J genes are TRBV7-9 and TRBJ2-5; 10 bases map to TRBD2. V lost 6 bases, J lost 5 bases, and 12 bases stayed unmatched. The V gene's germline CDR1 is SEHNR and CDR2 FQNEAQ (reference sequence). CDR3 length equals 16 residues. The CDR3 nucleotides are TGTGCCAGCAGAGAGGGAGGACTAGCGGCCCGCGAGACCCAGTACTTC. This codes for CASREGGLAARETQYF.

Only a few counts were recorded for this clonotype. V usage is TRBV20-1 and J usage is TRBJ1-2; 9 bases line up with TRBD1. Germline trimming cut 6 bases from V and 6 bases from J; bases unmatched to any gene: 5. Germline V CDR1 and CDR2: DFQATT, SNEGSKA (reference sequence). The CDR3 has 12 residues. CDR3 sequence (DNA): TGCAGTGCGCCCCGGGACAGGGATGGCTACACCTTC. This codes for CSAPRDRDGYTF.

The V gene is TRBV7-9, the J gene TRBJ2-7; 7 bases agree with TRBD1. Trimming cost V 5 bases and J 9 bases; bases outside gene matches: 16. This CDR3 region has 15 residues. The V gene's germline CDR1 is SEHNR and CDR2 FQNEAQ (reference sequence). In DNA form, the CDR3 reads TGTGCCAGCAGCCCCTGGGACAGTAGGTCTTCCGGGCAGTACTTC. Encoded protein: CASSPWDSRSSGQYF.

V gene TRBV4-2 combines with J gene TRBJ2-1; D possibly corresponds to TRBD2 (5 bases). The CDR3 is 16 residues long. V dropped 0 bases and J dropped 8 bases, with 17 bases sitting between them. From germline, CDR1 is LGHNA and CDR2 YNFKEQ. The CDR3 DNA reads TGTGCCAGCAGCCAAGAGTGGAGGCATCGGGTTGATGAGCAGTTCTTC. Protein: CASSQEWRHRVDEQFF.

The genes are TRBV20-1 and TRBJ2-3; perhaps TRBD2 as D (6 bases). Germline CDR1 reads DFQATT; CDR2 reads SNEGSKA (reference sequence). The CDR3 sequence is 15 residues long. V shed 6 bases and J shed 0 bases, with 16 bases lying between them. CDR3 sequence (DNA): TGCAGTGCAGGGGCTAGCGCGCCTAGCACAGATACGCAGTATTTT. As protein: CSAGASAPSTDTQYF.

The chain is built from TRBV20-1 and TRBJ2-3, with 7 nucleotides matching TRBD2. The CDR3 runs 15 residues. Per germline, CDR1 DFQATT and CDR2 SNEGSKA (reference sequence). The junction had 8 bases not matched to a gene; V was cut back by 0 bases and J by 5 bases. The DNA of the CDR3 is TGCAGTGCTAGAGATCTTAAGCGGGAATTAGATACGCAGTATTTT. This gives the protein CSARDLKRELDTQYF.

The count of this clonotype is one. DNA for the CDR3: TGTGCCAGCAGTTACTCGATATGGCGGGAGGGGGGAGAGACCCAGTTCTTC. This codes for CASSYSIWREGGETQFF. This chain uses TRBV6-5 with TRBJ2-1; 9 nucleotides line up with TRBD2. The CDR3 length is 17 residues. The V segment lost 0 bases and the J segment 13 bases; nucleotides outside the gene matches: 16. Per germline, CDR1 MNHEY and CDR2 SVGAGI.

The chain recombines TRBV6-1 with TRBJ2-5; 7 bases align to TRBD1. This CDR3 contains 14 residues. Germline CDR1 is MNHNS and CDR2 is SASEGT. V lost 8 bases, J lost 4 bases, and 10 bases stayed unmatched. The CDR3 loop is CASFLSRGRETQYF. CDR3 sequence (DNA): TGTGCCAGCTTCTTATCTAGGGGGCGAGAGACCCAGTACTTC.

The chain is built from TRBV30 and TRBJ2-1, with 7 bases aligning to TRBD1. The germline V gene has CDR1 GTSNPN and CDR2 SVGIG (reference sequence). With V trimmed by 8 bases and J by 4 bases, 11 bases remained unmatched. The CDR3 covers 14 residues. The DNA for the CDR3 is TGTGCCAGACAGGGCGGTTCCAAATACAATGAGCAGTTCTTC. Translated, it gives CARQGGSKYNEQFF.

The genes are TRBV4-3 and TRBJ2-5; D is ambiguous. Germline CDR1 and CDR2: LGHNA and YSLEER. Trimming took off 3 bases at V and 2 bases at J, with 13 bases between the two ends. The CDR3 totals 15 residues. The CDR3 sequence is CASSHETSRQETQYF. The DNA of the CDR3 is TGCGCCAGCAGCCATGAGACATCTAGACAAGAGACCCAGTACTTC.

The chain has TRBV29-1 and TRBJ1-2; the match to TRBD1 covers 7 bases. Germline assignment: CDR1 SQVTM and CDR2 ANQGSEA. The CDR3 spans 13 residues. Unmatched junction bases numbered 5, after V lost 7 bases and J lost 0 bases. The CDR3 spells CSARDSPNYGYTF. DNA for the CDR3: TGCAGCGCCCGGGACAGTCCTAACTATGGCTACACCTTC. Together with reference TRBV29-1 and TRBJ1-2, the CDR3 gives the full variable domain: SAVISQKPSRDICQRGTSLTIQCQVDSQVTMMFWYRQQPGQSLTLIATANQGSEATYESGFVIDKFPISRPNLTFSTLTVSNMSPEDSSIYLCSARDSPNYGYTFGSGTRLTVV.

V and J are TRBV11-2 and TRBJ2-1; D is perhaps TRBD2 (5 bases). V lost 3 bases to trimming and J lost 9 bases, with 12 bases between them. CDR1 is SGHAT and CDR2 is FQNNGV in the germline V gene. The CDR3 runs to 13 residues. As DNA, the CDR3 is TGTGCCAGCAGCTTCCTTACGGGGAGTGAGCAGTTCTTC. Translation: CASSFLTGSEQFF.

This clonotype was counted a single time. V gene TRBV28 combines with J gene TRBJ1-1; TRBD1 is a possible D gene (5 bases). This CDR3 is built from 15 residues. V gave up 6 bases and J gave up 1 base, with 15 bases separating them. Germline V gives CDR1 MDHEN, CDR2 SYDVKM. Here the CDR3 reads CASRKLLRGNTEAFF. The CDR3 DNA reads TGTGCCAGCAGGAAGCTCCTTAGGGGGAACACTGAAGCTTTCTTT.

This clonotype is a singleton in its sample. This chain connects TRBV18 to TRBJ2-1; the D is unclear. CDR3 length: 13 amino acids. Looked up from germline, CDR1 is KGHSH and CDR2 is LQKENI. Trimming took off 3 bases at V and 7 bases at J, with 10 bases between the two ends. The CDR3 DNA reads as TGTGCCAGCTCACCGCAGCAGGCGAATGAGCAGTTCTTC. It codes for CASSPQQANEQFF.

The chain is built from TRBV4-2 and TRBJ2-1, with a tentative D call TRBD2 (5 bases). Germline CDR1 is LGHNA and CDR2 is YNFKEQ. The CDR3 extends over 17 amino acids. V lost 0 bases, J lost 8 bases, and 20 bases lay in between. The CDR3 DNA reads TGTGCCAGCAGCCAAGATATAGGTAGTGACGGGAACGATGAGCAGTTCTTC. This encodes CASSQDIGSDGNDEQFF.

On this clonotype: Sequence at one end of the junction differs from germline and may be a read error. The V gene is TRBV18, the J gene TRBJ2-1; D is undetermined. CDR1 is KGHSH, CDR2 LQKENI, per germline. The CDR3 totals 12 residues. Here the CDR3 DNA reads TGTGCCCGCTCCCCTTTTGACAATGAGCAGTTCTTC. Translated: CARSPFDNEQFF.

The chain carries TRBV28 and TRBJ2-3; D is possibly TRBD1 (5 bases). Trimming took off 5 bases at V and 3 bases at J, with 9 bases between the two ends. The CDR3 is made up of 13 amino acids. Germline lookup yields CDR1 MDHEN and CDR2 SYDVKM. The CDR3 reads CASSPDTTDTQYF. The CDR3 DNA sequence: TGTGCCAGCAGTCCGGACACTACAGATACGCAGTATTTT.

The gene calls are TRBV7-2 and TRBJ2-7; unclear D gene. The CDR3 totals 12 residues. Between the trimmed V and J ends, which lost 4 bases and 4 bases, there was a span of 8 bases. Germline V lookup: CDR1 SGHTA, CDR2 FQGNSA. CDR3 DNA: TGTGCCAGCAGCTCGGCTACATACGAGCAGTACTTC. Translation gives CASSSATYEQYF.